This record concerns one T cell receptor (beta chain) sequence. The data were taken from a study of blood T cell repertoires in COVID-19. Background on the study: The origin of the acute and convalescent COVID-19 samples was the United States, Italy and Spain. Sources were T cells, B-cell-depleted T cells, or PBMCs; the material itself was cDNA or gDNA.

Study processing details: Using reference gene primer amplification, nucleated cell counts were estimated. Generated by immunoSEQ multiplex PCR, the TCRdb table keeps only in-frame clones and is missing some. That table supplies the V and J calls and clone size; D and trimming were determined from the DNA. The sample includes 350,000 to 450,000 clones, about 89% of them seen just once. Germline assignment: CDR1 KGHSH and CDR2 LQKENI. V dropped 5 bases and J dropped 5 bases, with 13 bases sitting between them. The length of the CDR3 is 13 residues. Seattle enrolled patients during active infection and tracked them longitudinally.

The sequenced material came from peripheral blood. The receptor comes from a woman in her sixties or seventies with COVID-19, enrolled during active disease. This chain joins TRBV18 and TRBJ2-7, with TRBD1 as a possible D gene (6 bases). CDR3: CASSVAQGNEQYF. CDR3 bases: TGTGCCAGCTCAGTAGCCCAGGGGAACGAGCAGTACTTC. The full variable domain, rest sourced from reference TRBV18 and TRBJ2-7, is NAGVMQNPRHLVRRRGQEARLRCSPMKGHSHVYWYRQLPEEGLKFMVYLQKENIIDESGMPKERFSAEFPKEGPSILRIQQVVRGDSAAYFCASSVAQGNEQYFGPGTRLTVT.